This T cell receptor (beta chain) was profiled in a study of blood T cell repertoires in COVID-19. Study context: Acute-phase and convalescent COVID-19 samples originated in the United States, Italy and Spain.

Sequencing was performed with immunoSEQ multiplex PCR; in TCRdb, only in-frame clones are kept and a portion is missing. The sample contains 20,000 to 25,000 clones, around 83% of which appear only once. CDR1 is LGHNA and CDR2 is YSLEER in the germline V gene. The V segment lost 3 bases and the J segment 2 bases; nucleotides outside the gene matches: 2. The length of the CDR3 is 15 residues. Sequencing was performed on peripheral blood. This receptor was obtained from a man between 65 and 85 years old with acute or convalescent COVID-19. The chain recombines TRBV4-3 with TRBJ2-3; the match to TRBD1 covers 10 bases. The DNA for the CDR3 is TGCGCCAGCAGCCAGGGGACAGGGGTCACAGATACGCAGTATTTT. It yields the protein CASSQGTGVTDTQYF.